A single T cell receptor beta chain is shown here with its context. The protocol was immunoSEQ multiplex PCR, while the TCRdb copy is restricted to in-frame clones and leaves out a portion. The table lists roughly 91,000 clones, over 75% of them singletons. This record comes from a study of PD-L1 blockade in urothelial cancer. For the study at large: At 3 weeks (second dose) and 6 weeks after starting treatment, blood was analyzed. Peripheral blood specimens exhibited a median yield of 141,255 T cells.

Time point here: pretreatment peripheral blood. Here the sequenced sample was PBMCs, taken around atezolizumab (anti-PD-L1) treatment. The origin of this receptor is a man in his sixties with urothelial cancer.

CDR3: CASRLTGGETYGYTF. Written as DNA, the CDR3 is TGTGCCAGCAGATTGACAGGGGGCGAAACCTATGGCTACACCTTC. The V gene is TRBV6-5, the J gene TRBJ1-2; 10 bases are a match to TRBD1. The V segment lost 6 bases and the J segment 4 bases; nucleotides outside the gene matches: 8. Germline-derived CDR1 and CDR2 are MNHEY and SVGAGI. This CDR3 spans 15 amino acids.